This T cell receptor (beta chain) was retrieved from a study of tumor and adjacent non-tumor tissue in lung cancer. Study findings and constraints: Normal lung showed higher cumulative top 100 clone frequency than tumor.

This CDR3 spans 12 amino acids. Trimming took off 6 bases at V and 13 bases at J, with 18 bases between the two ends. A note on this clonotype: Its target is not known.

RNA was extracted from bulk tissue without any cell sorting. Chemotherapy-naive patients with new lung cancer underwent thoracic surgery in China, August–November 2014. TCRbeta libraries were built with three rounds of nested PCR, modified from ARM-PCR. From the multiplex PCR reads, TCRdb called clonotypes with MiXCR, one entry per CDR3 protein. The sample contains 60,000 to 85,000 distinct CDR3 sequences, approximately 73% of which appear only once. What was sequenced was lung tumor tissue. The chain employs TRBV12-3 or TRBV12-4 and TRBJ1-1; perhaps TRBD1 as D (6 bases). The sequence came from a man aged 60-69 years with non-small cell lung cancer. This CDR3 is CASSLSGAGVFF. DNA of the CDR3: TGTGCCAGCAGCCTTTCAGGGGCCGGTGTTTTCTTT.